The 23 T cell receptor beta chains below come from one sample, sequenced in a study of Tregs in tolerant kidney transplant recipients. Sequencing was performed with immunoSEQ multiplex PCR; in TCRdb, only in-frame clones are kept and a portion is missing. This sample yields 100,000 to 120,000 clones, of which around 90% are seen a single time; just under 0.35% belongs to the top ten. Sequences were derived from CD4+ T cells from blood, sampled before the transplant. These receptors were collected from a human donor who received a combined kidney and bone marrow transplant.

The chain links TRBV18 to TRBJ2-1, with a weak D call TRBD2 (5 bases). The V gene lost 0 bases and the J gene lost 7 bases, with 10 bases spanning the gap. Germline CDR1 reads KGHSH; CDR2 reads LQKENI. There are 14 residues in the CDR3. CDR3 nucleotide sequence: TGTGCCAGCTCACCACCGGGAGTCAGAAATGAGCAGTTCTTC. Its protein product is CASSPPGVRNEQFF.

The rearrangement joins TRBV5-5 to TRBJ1-1; TRBD1 might be the D (6 bases). The CDR3 runs to 15 residues. With 2 bases removed from V and 0 bases from J, the gap between germline ends came to 11 bases. The germline V gene encodes CDR1 SGHKS and CDR2 YYEKEE (reference sequence). In DNA, the CDR3 is TGTGCCAGCAGCTTTGAGGGACAAATGAACACTGAAGCTTTCTTT. Its translation is CASSFEGQMNTEAFF. Supplemented by reference TRBV5-5 and TRBJ1-1, the full variable domain reads DAGVTQSPTHLIKTRGQQVTLRCSPISGHKSVSWYQQVLGQGPQFIFQYYEKEERGRGNFPDRFSARQFPNYSSELNVNALLLGDSALYLCASSFEGQMNTEAFFGQGTRLTVV.

In its sample, this clone was seen once. The V gene is TRBV27, the J gene TRBJ2-3, with D maybe TRBD1 (6 bases). Trimming shortened V by 3 bases and J by 4 bases, and 14 bases separated the two germline ends. Germline CDR1 is MNHEY and CDR2 is SMNVEV (reference sequence). The length of the CDR3 is 15 residues. CDR3 DNA sequence: TGTGCCAGCAGTTTCGAACAGGGATACGCAGATACGCAGTATTTT. Translation gives CASSFEQGYADTQYF.

V is TRBV10-3 and J is TRBJ2-2, with D hard to call. V was shortened by 3 bases and J by 3 bases, with 8 bases between the two germline ends. The CDR3 covers 14 residues. The germline CDR1 and CDR2 sequences are ENHRY and SYGVKD. Here the CDR3 reads CAISDPTYTGELFF. The CDR3 nucleotides are TGTGCCATCAGTGACCCGACTTACACCGGGGAGCTGTTTTTT.

This clone was seen only once. The V and J genes are TRBV6-6 and TRBJ1-5; TRBD1 is a possible D gene (5 bases). Trimming cost V 6 bases and J 0 bases, with 12 bases left between them. This CDR3 has 15 amino acids. The germline V gene encodes CDR1 MNHNY and CDR2 SVGAGI (reference sequence). The CDR3, as DNA: TGTGCCAGCAGGCCCGACAGAAATAGCAATCAGCCCCAGCATTTT. Translating gives CASRPDRNSNQPQHF.

The CDR3: CASSKARRRIPHNTQYF. As DNA, the CDR3 is TGTGCCAGCAGCAAAGCTCGAAGGAGAATCCCACACAATACGCAGTATTTT. The V gene is TRBV21-1, the J gene TRBJ2-3; the listed D gene, TRBD2, was not tested against the DNA. TRBV21-1 is noted as a pseudogene. This CDR3 region has 17 residues.

The V and J genes are TRBV4-1 and TRBJ2-1; 11 nucleotides agree with TRBD1. The germline V gene has CDR1 MGHRA and CDR2 YSYEKL. Germline trimming cut 1 base from V and 8 bases from J; bases unmatched to any gene: 10. The CDR3 extends over 17 amino acids. The CDR3 DNA reads TGCGCCAGCAGCCAAGCAAGGACAGGGGGCTTTTTGGATGAGCAGTTCTTC. Translation: CASSQARTGGFLDEQFF.

The genes are TRBV6-5 and TRBJ2-7; D is possibly TRBD1 (5 bases). This CDR3 region has 16 residues. Germline CDR1 MNHEY, CDR2 SVGAGI. Trimming pared 0 bases from V and 4 bases from J, leaving 16 bases between. CDR3 residues: CASSYSKDMLFYEQYF. The CDR3 DNA follows: TGTGCCAGCAGTTACTCAAAGGACATGTTATTTTACGAGCAGTACTTC.

The chain combines TRBV6-1 with TRBJ1-2; perhaps TRBD1 as D (5 bases). CDR1 MNHNS and CDR2 SASEGT come from the germline V gene. The CDR3 consists of 15 residues. V shed 8 bases and J shed 0 bases, with 16 bases lying between them. The CDR3 nucleotides read TGTGCCAGCGTCACCACAGGTCCCGCTAACTATGGCTACACCTTC. Its translation: CASVTTGPANYGYTF.

The chain carries TRBV5-1 and TRBJ2-5; TRBD2 matches at 12 bases. This CDR3 contains 15 residues. CDR1 SGHRS and CDR2 YFSETQ come from the germline V gene. With 4 bases clipped from V and 1 base from J, the junction kept 2 bases outside the gene matches. CDR3 sequence (DNA): TGCGCCAGCAGCCGGACTAGCGGGACCCAAGAGACCCAGTACTTC. Translated, it gives CASSRTSGTQETQYF.

This clone has just one count. This rearrangement joins TRBV11-2 to TRBJ1-2; weak D call: TRBD1 (5 bases). V lost 4 bases and J 6 bases, leaving 21 bases between the germline ends. This CDR3 is built from 16 residues. Germline loops: CDR1 SGHAT, CDR2 FQNNGV. The chain's CDR3 is CASSSGSGGAPDGYTF. The DNA of the CDR3 is TGTGCCAGCAGCTCGGGGTCGGGAGGGGCCCCCGATGGCTACACCTTC.

J is TRBJ2-2 and V is TRBV7-2; possible D gene TRBD2, 7 bases. The germline V and J ends were trimmed by 0 bases and 4 bases, with 9 bases remaining between them. The CDR3 loop spans 15 amino acids. Germline loops: CDR1 SGHTA, CDR2 FQGNSA. The CDR3 here is CASSLAGGGTGELFF. CDR3 DNA: TGTGCCAGCAGCTTAGCGGGAGGGGGCACCGGGGAGCTGTTTTTT.

The chain's CDR3 is CASSFVGRATDTQYF. CDR3 DNA sequence: TGTGCCAGCAGTTTTGTCGGGAGGGCCACAGATACGCAGTATTTT. The rearrangement joins TRBV28 to TRBJ2-3, with 8 positions matching TRBD2. This CDR3 is built from 15 residues. V gave up 3 bases and J gave up 2 bases; unmatched junction bases: 4. Germline V gene sequence: CDR1 MDHEN, CDR2 SYDVKM.

This rearrangement joins TRBV7-2 to TRBJ2-7; a possible D gene is TRBD2 (5 bases). Trimming pared 5 bases from V and 6 bases from J, leaving 11 bases between. The CDR3 covers 12 residues. Germline V gene lookup returns CDR1 SGHTA and CDR2 FQGNSA. DNA of the CDR3: TGTGCCAGCAGCGACCTTCGGGGCGAGCAGTACTTC. Translated: CASSDLRGEQYF.

The J gene is TRBJ2-7, the V gene TRBV25-1; possible D gene TRBD1, 5 bases. Germline loops: CDR1 MGHDK, CDR2 SYGVNS. The germline V and J ends were trimmed by 2 bases and 5 bases, with 16 bases remaining between them. This CDR3 is 15 amino acids long. In DNA, the CDR3 is TGTGCCAGCAGTGAAAACGCAGGGTTGGGCGACGAGCAGTACTTC. Translation gives CASSENAGLGDEQYF.

This rearrangement joins TRBV7-9 to TRBJ2-1, with 11 positions matching TRBD2. This CDR3 region has 17 residues. The germline gives CDR1 SEHNR, CDR2 FQNEAQ (reference sequence). The junction had 13 bases not matched to a gene; V was cut back by 5 bases and J by 7 bases. The CDR3 coding sequence is TGTGCCAGCAGCCCCCTGCACCGACTAGCGGGAATTAATGAGCAGTTCTTC. Translation: CASSPLHRLAGINEQFF. The variable domain in full, with the rest retrieved from reference TRBV7-9 and TRBJ2-1, is DTGVSQNPRHKITKRGQNVTFRCDPISEHNRLYWYRQTLGQGPEFLTYFQNEAQLEKSRLLSDRFSAERPKGSFSTLEIQRTEQGDSAMYLCASSPLHRLAGINEQFFGPGTRLTVL.

This clone was detected only a few times. The V and J genes are TRBV9 and TRBJ2-7, with 8 bases fitting TRBD1. V shed 0 bases and J 6 bases; nucleotides not matched to a gene: 2. The CDR3 has 13 amino acids. Germline values: CDR1 SGDLS, CDR2 YYNGEE. CDR3 loop: CASSVAGGGEQYF. In DNA, the CDR3 is TGTGCCAGCAGCGTAGCAGGGGGCGGCGAGCAGTACTTC.

The chain links TRBV9 to TRBJ2-2, with D possibly TRBD2 on 7 matching bases. CDR1 is SGDLS and CDR2 is YYNGEE in the germline V gene. V shed 2 bases and J shed 0 bases, with 11 bases lying between them. The CDR3 consists of 16 residues. This CDR3 reads CASSVMGGPNTGELFF. The DNA for the CDR3 is TGTGCCAGCAGCGTCATGGGGGGGCCGAACACCGGGGAGCTGTTTTTT. Using reference TRBV9 and TRBJ2-2 for the parts outside the CDR3, the full variable domain is DSGVTQTPKHLITATGQRVTLRCSPRSGDLSVYWYQQSLDQGLQFLIQYYNGEERAKGNILERFSAQQFPDLHSELNLSSLELGDSALYFCASSVMGGPNTGELFFGEGSRLTVL.

The chain joins TRBV19 to TRBJ2-3; D ambiguous. This CDR3 spans 11 amino acids. Germline V gene sequence: CDR1 LNHDA, CDR2 SQIVND (reference sequence). V was shortened by 8 bases and J by 4 bases, with 7 bases between the two germline ends. CDR3 sequence reads: CASSKSDTQYF. CDR3 coding DNA: TGTGCCAGTTCAAAATCAGATACGCAGTATTTT.

The chain links TRBV23-1 to TRBJ2-5; D perhaps matches TRBD1 (6 bases). TRBV23-1 is treated as an ORF (open reading frame) with a function not yet certain. The V and J ends lost 3 bases and 1 base respectively, with 15 bases between them. The CDR3 has 16 amino acids. CDR3 nucleotides: TGCGCCAGCAGTCAGAAAGCAGGGGTTCCCCAAGAGACCCAGTACTTC. It encodes CASSQKAGVPQETQYF.

This chain links TRBV6-5 with TRBJ1-1; 8 bases fit TRBD1. V shed 4 bases and J 1 base; nucleotides not matched to a gene: 5. This CDR3 is built from 15 residues. Germline CDR1 reads MNHEY; CDR2 reads SVGAGI. In DNA, the CDR3 is TGTGCCAGCAGTTCGACAGGGGCTGGGAACACTGAAGCTTTCTTT. Its protein product is CASSSTGAGNTEAFF.

The chain is built from TRBV4-1 and TRBJ1-3; no firm D call. The CDR3 covers 14 residues. Germline CDR1 and CDR2: MGHRA and YSYEKL. Trimming took off 1 base at V and 4 bases at J, with 8 bases between the two ends. CDR3 in amino acids: CASSQGSLGNTIYF. Written as DNA, the CDR3 is TGCGCCAGCAGCCAAGGGAGCCTAGGAAACACCATATATTTT.

The rearrangement uses TRBV6-5 and TRBJ2-3; TRBD2 agrees at 7 bases. Trimming took 6 bases from V and 4 from J; bases not matched to a gene: 10. There are 15 residues in the CDR3. From germline, CDR1 is MNHEY and CDR2 SVGAGI. CDR3 loop: CASRDRGSGADTQYF. In DNA, the CDR3 is TGTGCCAGCAGGGACCGGGGGAGCGGGGCAGATACGCAGTATTTT.